Shown below are 12 T cell receptor beta chains from a single sample sequenced in a study of T cells in women clearing cervical HPV infection. Sequenced by immunoSEQ multiplex PCR; TCRdb stores in-frame clones only, minus some. The sample's table shows under 50,000 clones. Sequenced material: blood buffy coat. These receptors all come from a woman aged 18-70 years with a cervical HPV16 infection that either progressed to CIN3+ or cleared (not recorded which).

As regards this clone: Coverage ceases 3 residues before the CDR3 finishes, and the germline J gene fills in the end. The chain has TRBV6-1 and TRBJ1-3; tentative D call: TRBD1 (5 bases). The germline gives CDR1 MNHNS, CDR2 SASEGT. With 0 bases removed from V and 2 bases from J, the gap between germline ends came to 11 bases. This CDR3 contains 16 residues. The CDR3 loop is CASSEAWGPPGNTIYF. CDR3 DNA, as far as it was read: TGTGCCAGCAGTGAAGCTTGGGGCCCCCCTGGAAACACC.

In regard to this clone: The CDR3 end is not reached by the read, which stops 3 residues before it; the germline J gene fills it in. Within the sample, other DNA sequences also encode this same CDR3. The V and J genes are TRBV19 and TRBJ1-5; D remains unclear. Trimming took 5 bases from V and 1 from J, leaving 12 bases between them. The CDR3 is 15 amino acids. CDR1 LNHDA and CDR2 SQIVND come from the germline V gene (reference sequence). CDR3 DNA, as far as it was read: TGTGCCAGTAGTCTTAAAGGCGGAAGCAATCAGCCC. It specifies CASSLKGGSNQP. The complete CDR3 sequence is CASSLKGGSNQPQHF.

With respect to this clone: The read gets to within 3 residues of the CDR3 end, and the germline J gene fills in the rest. The V call is TRBV11-3, the J call TRBJ2-1; no definite D call. Trimming took 3 bases from V and 7 from J, leaving 13 bases between them. CDR1 SGHNT and CDR2 YENEEA come from the germline V gene. The CDR3 has 14 residues. The sequenced part of the CDR3 DNA is TGTGCCAGCAGCTTGCGGAGCGAAAGGAATGAG. Translation gives CASSLRSERNE. The complete CDR3 sequence is CASSLRSERNEQFF.

Details on this clone: With the read ending 3 residues before the CDR3 end, the germline J gene is used to fill in that end. The J gene is TRBJ2-5, the V gene TRBV27; maybe TRBD2 (6 bases). Trimming cost V 6 bases and J 7 bases, with 15 bases left between them. CDR1 and CDR2 (germline): MNHEY, SMNVEV (reference sequence). The CDR3 contains 13 residues. The CDR3 bases that were read are TGTGCCAGCAGGGGTGCGGGGTCGGGGACC. Translation gives CASRGAGSGT. In full, the CDR3 is CASRGAGSGTQYF.

CDR3 residues: CASSLSEGAAEAFF. The part of the CDR3 DNA that was read is TGTGCCAGCTCACTCTCCGAGGGGGCGGCTGAA. The V and J genes are TRBV18 and TRBJ1-1; 7 bases are a match to TRBD1. The read ends 3 residues shy of where the CDR3 ends; the end is completed using the germline J gene. Germline CDR1 is KGHSH and CDR2 is LQKENI. The CDR3 extends over 14 amino acids. V lost 4 bases and J lost 6; bases outside the gene matches: 8. Based on the CDR3 plus reference TRBV18 and TRBJ1-1, the full variable domain is NAGVMQNPRHLVRRRGQEARLRCSPMKGHSHVYWYRQLPEEGLKFMVYLQKENIIDESGMPKERFSAEFPKEGPSILRIQQVVRGDSAAYFCASSLSEGAAEAFFGQGTRLTVV.

Note on this clone: The observed sequence ends 3 residues before the CDR3 terminus, with the missing tail filled in from the germline J gene. V usage is TRBV9 and J usage is TRBJ2-2; 11 nucleotides align to TRBD2. The CDR3 loop spans 16 amino acids. The V segment lost 1 base and the J segment 2 bases; nucleotides outside the gene matches: 1. Germline CDR1 is SGDLS and CDR2 is YYNGEE. Partial CDR3 DNA: TGTGCCAGCAGCGTACTAGCGGGGGGAAACACCGGGGAG. Translating gives CASSVLAGGNTGE. The entire CDR3 protein is CASSVLAGGNTGELFF. The variable domain in full, with the rest retrieved from reference TRBV9 and TRBJ2-2, is DSGVTQTPKHLITATGQRVTLRCSPRSGDLSVYWYQQSLDQGLQFLIQYYNGEERAKGNILERFSAQQFPDLHSELNLSSLELGDSALYFCASSVLAGGNTGELFFGEGSRLTVL.

Notes on this clone: From the germline J gene comes the end of the CDR3, since the read stops 3 residues before it. The genes are TRBV5-1 and TRBJ2-2; 14 bases align to TRBD2. The CDR3 contains 18 residues. V was clipped by 4 bases and J by 6 bases; unmatched bases: 11. The germline CDR1 and CDR2 sequences are SGHRS and YFSETQ. The CDR3 region is CASSLATGLAGGAGELFF. CDR3 DNA (partial): TGCGCCAGCAGCCTAGCGACCGGACTAGCGGGGGGCGCCGGGGAG.

Notes on this clone: From the germline J gene comes the end of the CDR3, since the read stops 3 residues before it. The V gene is TRBV2, the J gene TRBJ2-2, with D uncertain. Germline V gene sequence: CDR1 SNHLY, CDR2 FYNNEI. V dropped 4 bases and J dropped 6 bases, with 15 bases sitting between them. The CDR3 totals 15 residues. CDR3 in amino acids: CASSAALTAAGELFF. The sequenced CDR3 bases are TGTGCCAGCAGTGCCGCCCTAACGGCGGCCGGGGAG. The full variable domain, completed using reference TRBV2 and TRBJ2-2, is EPEVTQTPSHQVTQMGQEVILRCVPISNHLYFYWYRQILGQKVEFLVSFYNNEISEKSEIFDDQFSVERPDGSNFTLKIRSTKLEDSAMYFCASSAALTAAGELFFGEGSRLTVL.

Comment on this clone: The DNA ends 3 residues before the CDR3 does, and the rest of the CDR3 is filled in from the germline J gene. The rearrangement joins TRBV12-3 or TRBV12-4 to TRBJ2-2, with 7 bases that match TRBD2. V lost 3 bases, J lost 3 bases, and 10 bases stayed unmatched. The CDR3 is 17 residues long. Incomplete CDR3 DNA: TGTGCCAGCAGTTTGCCCGAAGGACTAGGGGACACCGGGGAG. Translating it yields CASSLPEGLGDTGE. From start to end, the CDR3 is CASSLPEGLGDTGELFF.

Details on this clone: The CDR3 is cut off 3 residues early in the read; its end comes from the germline J gene. Other DNA sequences within the sample encode an identical CDR3. The chain is built from TRBV2 and TRBJ2-7, with a weak D call TRBD2 (6 bases). CDR3 length: 14 residues. Germline CDR1 and CDR2: SNHLY and FYNNEI. V lost 3 bases and J 0 bases, leaving 9 bases between the germline ends. The part of the CDR3 DNA that was read is TGTGCCAGCAGTGAGCGGGGCAGCTCCTACGAG. It translates to CASSERGSSYE. The CDR3 in full is CASSERGSSYEQYF.

Worth noting for this clone: With the read ending 3 residues before the CDR3 end, the germline J gene is used to fill in that end. V and J are TRBV10-3 and TRBJ2-3; D ambiguous. Trimming pared 4 bases from V and 2 bases from J, leaving 7 bases between. Germline V CDR1 and CDR2: ENHRY, SYGVKD. CDR3 length equals 13 residues. CDR3 amino acids: CAISVLSTDTQYF. The sequenced part of the CDR3 DNA is TGTGCCATCAGTGTGCTATCCACAGATACG.

A word on this clone: The sequenced fragment ends 3 residues before the CDR3 boundary, so the rest is inferred from the germline J gene. The chain recombines TRBV5-1 with TRBJ1-5, with D perhaps TRBD1 (6 bases). The CDR3 contains 15 residues. The V gene lost 0 bases and the J gene lost 5 bases, with 12 bases spanning the gap. Germline CDR1 and CDR2: SGHRS and YFSETQ. The CDR3 bases that were read are TGCGCCAGCAGCTTGGCCCCAGGGGTCGATCAGCCC. Translating gives CASSLAPGVDQP. The CDR3 as a whole reads CASSLAPGVDQPQHF.